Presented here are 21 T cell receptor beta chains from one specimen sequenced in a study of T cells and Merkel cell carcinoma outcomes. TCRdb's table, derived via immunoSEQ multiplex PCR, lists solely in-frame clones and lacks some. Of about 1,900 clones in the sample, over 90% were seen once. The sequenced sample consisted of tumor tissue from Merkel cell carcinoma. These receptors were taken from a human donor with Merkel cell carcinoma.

CDR3 amino acids: CASSQTRERNTEAFF. The DNA for the CDR3 is TGTGCCAGCTCACAAACCAGGGAGAGGAACACTGAAGCTTTCTTT. The gene calls are TRBV18 and TRBJ1-1, with D possibly TRBD1 on 5 matching bases. This CDR3 is built from 15 residues. CDR1 and CDR2 (germline): KGHSH, LQKENI. V gave up 4 bases and J gave up 1 base, with 13 bases separating them.

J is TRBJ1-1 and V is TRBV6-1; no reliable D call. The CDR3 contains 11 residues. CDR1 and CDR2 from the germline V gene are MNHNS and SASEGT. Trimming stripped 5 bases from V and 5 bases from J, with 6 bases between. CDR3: CASSLETEAFF. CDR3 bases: TGTGCCAGCAGTCTGGAGACTGAAGCTTTCTTT.

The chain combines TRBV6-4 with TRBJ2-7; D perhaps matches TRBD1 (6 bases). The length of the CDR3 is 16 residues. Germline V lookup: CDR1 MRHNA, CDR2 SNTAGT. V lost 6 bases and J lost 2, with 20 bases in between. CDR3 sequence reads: CASSADPFDRTYEQYF. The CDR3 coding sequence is TGTGCCAGCAGCGCAGATCCCTTCGACAGGACCTACGAGCAGTACTTC.

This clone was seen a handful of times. CDR3 nucleotide sequence: TGTGCCAGCAGCCCCACGACAGGGGATCGGAATCAGCCCCAGCATTTT. Translation: CASSPTTGDRNQPQHF. This chain uses TRBV7-9 with TRBJ1-5, with 8 nucleotides matching TRBD1. Germline trimming cut 5 bases from V and 4 bases from J; bases unmatched to any gene: 10. Per germline, CDR1 SEHNR and CDR2 FQNEAQ (reference sequence). The CDR3 runs 16 residues.

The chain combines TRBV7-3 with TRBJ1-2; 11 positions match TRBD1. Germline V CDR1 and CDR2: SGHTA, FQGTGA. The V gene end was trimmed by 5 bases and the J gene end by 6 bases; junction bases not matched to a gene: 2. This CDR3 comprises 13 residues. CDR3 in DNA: TGTGCCAGCAGCGAGGGACAGGGGGATGGCTACACCTTC. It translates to CASSEGQGDGYTF.

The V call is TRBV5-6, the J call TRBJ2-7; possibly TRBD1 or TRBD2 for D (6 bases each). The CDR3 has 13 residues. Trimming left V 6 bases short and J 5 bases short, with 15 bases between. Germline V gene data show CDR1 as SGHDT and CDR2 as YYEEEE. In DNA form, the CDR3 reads TGTGCCAGCACCCTGTGGGGGGCAGACGAGCAGTACTTC. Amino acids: CASTLWGADEQYF.

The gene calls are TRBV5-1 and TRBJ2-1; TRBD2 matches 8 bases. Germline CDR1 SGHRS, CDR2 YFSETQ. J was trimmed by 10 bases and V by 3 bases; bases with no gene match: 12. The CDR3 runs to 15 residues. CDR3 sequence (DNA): TGCGCCAGCAGCTGGGGCGGTCGGGGGGGCCCCGAGCAGTTCTTC. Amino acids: CASSWGGRGGPEQFF.

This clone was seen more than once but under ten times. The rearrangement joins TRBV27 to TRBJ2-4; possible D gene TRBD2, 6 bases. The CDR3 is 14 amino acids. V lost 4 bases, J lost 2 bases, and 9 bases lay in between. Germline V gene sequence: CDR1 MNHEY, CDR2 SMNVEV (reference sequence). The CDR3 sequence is CASSSGLSKNIQYF. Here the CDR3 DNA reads TGTGCCAGCAGTTCGGGACTCTCCAAAAACATTCAGTACTTC.

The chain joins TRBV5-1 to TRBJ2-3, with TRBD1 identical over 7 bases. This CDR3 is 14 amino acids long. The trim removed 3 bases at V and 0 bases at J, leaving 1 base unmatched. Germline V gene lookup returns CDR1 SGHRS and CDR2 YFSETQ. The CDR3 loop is CASSSDRSTDTQYF. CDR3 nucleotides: TGCGCCAGCAGCTCGGACAGGAGCACAGATACGCAGTATTTT.

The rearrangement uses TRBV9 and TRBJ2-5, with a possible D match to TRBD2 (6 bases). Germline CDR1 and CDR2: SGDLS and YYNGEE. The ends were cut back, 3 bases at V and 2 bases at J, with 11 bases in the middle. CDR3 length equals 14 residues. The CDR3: CASSGSGTQETQYF. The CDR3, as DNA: TGTGCCAGCAGCGGTAGCGGAACGCAAGAGACCCAGTACTTC.

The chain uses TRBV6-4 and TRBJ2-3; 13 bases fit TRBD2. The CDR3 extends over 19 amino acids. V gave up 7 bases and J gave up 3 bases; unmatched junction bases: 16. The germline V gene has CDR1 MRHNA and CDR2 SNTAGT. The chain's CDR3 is CASTAGHGLAGARTDTQYF. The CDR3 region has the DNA TGTGCCAGCACCGCGGGTCATGGACTAGCGGGAGCTCGTACAGATACGCAGTATTTT.

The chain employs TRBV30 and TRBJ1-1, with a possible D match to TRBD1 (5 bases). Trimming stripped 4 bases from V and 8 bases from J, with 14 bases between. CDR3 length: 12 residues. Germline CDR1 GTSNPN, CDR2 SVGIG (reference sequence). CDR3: CAWTWGDREAFF. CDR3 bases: TGTGCCTGGACATGGGGGGATCGGGAAGCTTTCTTT. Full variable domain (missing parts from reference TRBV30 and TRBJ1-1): SQTIHQWPATLVQPVGSPLSLECTVEGTSNPNLYWYRQAAGRGLQLLFYSVGIGQISSEVPQNLSASRPQDRQFILSSKKLLLSDSGFYLCAWTWGDREAFFGQGTRLTVV.

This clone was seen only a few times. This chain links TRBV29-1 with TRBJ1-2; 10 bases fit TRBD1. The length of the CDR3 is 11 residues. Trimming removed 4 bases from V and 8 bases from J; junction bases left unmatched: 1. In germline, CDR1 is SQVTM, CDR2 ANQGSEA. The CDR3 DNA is TGCAGCGTTGGGGGACAGGGGGGCTACACCTTC. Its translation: CSVGGQGGYTF. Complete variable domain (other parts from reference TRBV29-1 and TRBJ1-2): SAVISQKPSRDICQRGTSLTIQCQVDSQVTMMFWYRQQPGQSLTLIATANQGSEATYESGFVIDKFPISRPNLTFSTLTVSNMSPEDSSIYLCSVGGQGGYTFGSGTRLTVV.

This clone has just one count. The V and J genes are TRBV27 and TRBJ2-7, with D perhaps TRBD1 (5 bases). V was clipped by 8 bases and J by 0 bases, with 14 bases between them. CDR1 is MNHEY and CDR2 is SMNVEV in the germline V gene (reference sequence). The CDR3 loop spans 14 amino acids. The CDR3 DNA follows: TGTGCCAGCCAACAACAGGCTAGCTCCTACGAGCAGTACTTC. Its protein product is CASQQQASSYEQYF.

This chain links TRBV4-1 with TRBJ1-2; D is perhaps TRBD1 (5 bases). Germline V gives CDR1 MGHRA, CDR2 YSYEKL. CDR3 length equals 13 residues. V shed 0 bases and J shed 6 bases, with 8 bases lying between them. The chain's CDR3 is CASSQDREDGYTF. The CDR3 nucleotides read TGCGCCAGCAGCCAAGACAGGGAGGATGGCTACACCTTC.

CDR3 in amino acids: CASSFTTGEDEQYF. Here the CDR3 DNA reads TGTGCCAGCAGCTTCACGACAGGGGAGGACGAGCAGTACTTC. The rearrangement uses TRBV7-9 and TRBJ2-7, with 8 bases identical to TRBD1. The CDR3 covers 14 residues. Per the germline V gene, CDR1 is SEHNR and CDR2 is FQNEAQ (reference sequence). With 3 bases clipped from V and 5 bases from J, the junction kept 6 bases outside the gene matches.

The CDR3 DNA reads TGTGCCAGCAGCATCTTAGCAGGGCTAACTGAAGCTTTCTTT. Translated: CASSILAGLTEAFF. This chain joins TRBV5-5 and TRBJ1-1, with D possibly matching TRBD1 (5 bases). The CDR3 sequence is 14 residues long. V was trimmed by 4 bases and J by 5 bases, leaving 15 bases between them. CDR1 SGHKS and CDR2 YYEKEE come from the germline V gene (reference sequence).

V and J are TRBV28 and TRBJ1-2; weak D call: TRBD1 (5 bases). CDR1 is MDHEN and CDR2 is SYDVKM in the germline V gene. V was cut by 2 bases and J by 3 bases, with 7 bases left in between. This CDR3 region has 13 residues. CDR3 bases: TGTGCCAGCAGTTTAGTAGGGGACTATGGCTACACCTTC. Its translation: CASSLVGDYGYTF.

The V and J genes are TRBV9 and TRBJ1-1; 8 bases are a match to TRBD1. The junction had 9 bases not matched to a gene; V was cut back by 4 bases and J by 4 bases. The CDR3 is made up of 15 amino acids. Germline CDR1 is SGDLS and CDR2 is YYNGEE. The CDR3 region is CASSPPTGAVTEAFF. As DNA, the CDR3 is TGTGCCAGCAGCCCACCGACAGGGGCTGTCACTGAAGCTTTCTTT.

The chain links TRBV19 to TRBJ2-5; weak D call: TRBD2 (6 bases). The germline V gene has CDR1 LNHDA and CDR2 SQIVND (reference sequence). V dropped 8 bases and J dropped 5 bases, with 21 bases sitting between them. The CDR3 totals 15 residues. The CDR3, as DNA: TGTGCCAGTTCTCCCGGAGGGGTGGCGCGGGAGACCCAGTACTTC. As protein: CASSPGGVARETQYF.

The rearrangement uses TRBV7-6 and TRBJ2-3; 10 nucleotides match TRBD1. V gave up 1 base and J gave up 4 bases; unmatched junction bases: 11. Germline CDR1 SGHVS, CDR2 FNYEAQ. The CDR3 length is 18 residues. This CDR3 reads CASSLVFKGQGSADTQYF. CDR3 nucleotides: TGTGCCAGCAGCTTAGTGTTTAAGGGACAGGGGAGCGCAGATACGCAGTATTTT.